This T cell receptor (beta chain) was sequenced in a study of blood T cell repertoires in COVID-19. Produced via immunoSEQ multiplex PCR; TCRdb's table is partial and in-frame only. The sample includes some 150,000 clones, 80% to 90% of them seen just once. The CDR3 runs 15 residues. The V end was cut by 4 bases, the J end by 5 bases, with 20 bases between. Germline V gene lookup returns CDR1 SQVTM and CDR2 ANQGSEA. This clonotype was sampled from a human donor with acute or convalescent COVID-19. The donor label of this sample is uncertain. The rearrangement uses TRBV29-1 and TRBJ2-5; tentative D call: TRBD2 (5 bases). Sequences were obtained from peripheral blood. The CDR3 reads CSVGSASPKRETQYF. Written as DNA, the CDR3 is TGCAGCGTTGGTTCCGCTAGCCCCAAGAGGGAGACCCAGTACTTC.